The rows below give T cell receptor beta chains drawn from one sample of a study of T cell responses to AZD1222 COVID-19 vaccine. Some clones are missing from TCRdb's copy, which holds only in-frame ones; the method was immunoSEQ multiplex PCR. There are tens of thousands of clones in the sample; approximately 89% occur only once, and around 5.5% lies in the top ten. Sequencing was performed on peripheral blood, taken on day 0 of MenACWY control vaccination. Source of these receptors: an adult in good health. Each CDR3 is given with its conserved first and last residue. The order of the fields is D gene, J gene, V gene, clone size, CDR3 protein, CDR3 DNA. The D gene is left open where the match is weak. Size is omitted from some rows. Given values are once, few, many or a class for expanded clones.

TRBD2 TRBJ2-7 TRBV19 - CASSPRGRGAYEQYF TGTGCCAGTAGTCCGCGGGGGCGGGGGGCCTACGAGCAGTACTTC
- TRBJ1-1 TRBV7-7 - CASSPNPNTEAFF TGTGCTAGCAGCCCTAATCCGAACACTGAAGCTTTCTTT
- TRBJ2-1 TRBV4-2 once CASSQEGKRQFF TGTGCCAGCAGCCAAGAGGGCAAGCGGCAGTTCTTC
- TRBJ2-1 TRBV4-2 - CASSQDLNSAEQFF TGTGCCAGCAGCCAAGATCTTAATAGCGCTGAGCAGTTCTTC
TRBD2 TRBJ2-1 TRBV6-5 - CASRISGSNEQFF TGTGCCAGCAGGATTAGCGGGAGTAATGAGCAGTTCTTC
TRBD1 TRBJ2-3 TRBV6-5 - CASSPTGAGTDTQYF TGTGCCAGCAGCCCGACAGGGGCCGGGACAGATACGCAGTATTTT
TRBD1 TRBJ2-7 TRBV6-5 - CASSWDRDYEQYF TGTGCCAGCAGCTGGGACAGGGACTACGAGCAGTACTTC
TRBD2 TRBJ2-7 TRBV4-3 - CASSQDGTGGSYEQYF TGCGCCAGCAGCCAAGATGGGACGGGAGGCTCCTACGAGCAGTACTTC
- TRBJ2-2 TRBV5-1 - CASRAGPGTGELFF TGCGCCAGCAGGGCCGGACCAGGCACCGGGGAGCTGTTTTTT
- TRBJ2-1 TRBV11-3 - CASSDEGDEQFF TGTGCCAGCAGCGACGAGGGGGATGAGCAGTTCTTC
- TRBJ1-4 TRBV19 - CASSFLEGEKLFF TGTGCCAGTAGTTTCCTCGAAGGGGAAAAACTGTTTTTT
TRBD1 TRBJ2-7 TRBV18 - CASSPWTGGAEQYF TGTGCCAGCTCACCATGGACAGGGGGCGCCGAGCAGTACTTC
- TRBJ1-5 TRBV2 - CASSVVGGNQPQHF TGTGCCAGCAGTGTTGTAGGGGGCAATCAGCCCCAGCATTTT
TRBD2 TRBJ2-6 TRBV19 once CASSTTGGGANVLTF TGTGCCAGTAGTACCACGGGAGGTGGGGCCAACGTCCTGACTTTC
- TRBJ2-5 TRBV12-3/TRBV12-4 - CASSFGPRGTQYF TGTGCCAGCAGTTTTGGCCCACGGGGGACCCAGTACTTC
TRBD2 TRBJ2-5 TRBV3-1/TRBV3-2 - CASSLLAEETQYF TGTGCCAGCAGCCTACTAGCGGAAGAGACCCAGTACTTC
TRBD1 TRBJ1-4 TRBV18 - CASSRTGVSTNEKLFF TGTGCCAGCTCACGGACAGGAGTATCAACTAATGAAAAACTGTTTTTT
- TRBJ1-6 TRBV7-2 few CASSLTRRGGLSNSPLHF TGTGCCAGCAGCTTAACCCGGCGGGGGGGACTAAGCAATTCACCCCTCCACTTT
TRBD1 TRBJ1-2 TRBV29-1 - CSVSTGARGYTF TGCAGCGTTTCGACAGGGGCGCGGGGCTACACCTTC
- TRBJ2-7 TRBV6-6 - CASRAGLGYEQYF TGTGCCAGCAGGGCCGGACTCGGTTACGAGCAGTACTTC
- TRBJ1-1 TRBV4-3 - CASSQDFPGRDTEAFF TGCGCCAGCAGCCAAGATTTTCCAGGGCGGGACACTGAAGCTTTCTTT
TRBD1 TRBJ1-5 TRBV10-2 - CASSSQGNSNQPQHF TGCGCCAGCAGTTCACAGGGGAATAGCAATCAGCCCCAGCATTTT
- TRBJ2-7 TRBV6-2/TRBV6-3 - CASIPRDPRAPSPNF TGTGCCAGCATCCCGCGGGACCCTAGAGCCCCTTCTCCTAACTTC
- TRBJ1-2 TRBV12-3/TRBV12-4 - CASSPGAGYGYTF TGTGCCAGCAGTCCGGGCGCGGGGTATGGCTACACCTTC
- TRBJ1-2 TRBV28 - CASSQGGYGYTF TGTGCCAGCAGCCAAGGGGGTTATGGCTACACCTTC
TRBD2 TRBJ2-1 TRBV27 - CASSKWTSGDNEQFF TGTGCCAGCAGCAAATGGACTAGCGGGGACAATGAGCAGTTCTTC
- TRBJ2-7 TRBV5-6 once CASSLTASYEQYF TGTGCCAGCAGCCTTACAGCTTCCTACGAGCAGTACTTC
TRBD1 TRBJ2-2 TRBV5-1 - CASSTDTGGRTGELFF TGCGCCAGCAGCACGGACACAGGGGGTCGGACCGGGGAGCTGTTTTTT
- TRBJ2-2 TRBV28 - CASQGGNTGELFF TGTGCGTCGCAGGGGGGGAACACCGGGGAGCTGTTTTTT
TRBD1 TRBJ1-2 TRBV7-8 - CASSLGQGTNGYTF TGTGCCAGCAGCTTAGGACAGGGTACTAATGGCTACACCTTC
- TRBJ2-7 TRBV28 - CASSQERGPPYEQYF TGTGCCAGCTCCCAGGAGAGAGGCCCTCCCTACGAGCAGTACTTC
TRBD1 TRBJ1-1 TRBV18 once CASSPNRDSGYTEAFF TGTGCCAGCTCACCAAACCGGGACAGTGGTTATACTGAAGCTTTCTTT
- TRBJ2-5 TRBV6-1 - CASSEMAGAQETQYF TGTGCCAGCAGTGAAATGGCGGGGGCACAAGAGACCCAGTACTTC
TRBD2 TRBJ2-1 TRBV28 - CASYPSGASYNEQFF TGTGCCAGCTACCCTAGCGGAGCCTCCTACAATGAGCAGTTCTTC
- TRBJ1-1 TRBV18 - CASSPDSLEAFF TGTGCCAGCTCACCAGACAGCCTAGAAGCTTTCTTT
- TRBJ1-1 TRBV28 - CASSSNTIMNTEAFF TGTGCCAGCAGTTCCAACACAATTATGAACACTGAAGCTTTCTTT
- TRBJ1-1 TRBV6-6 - CASSYPVEREEAFF TGTGCCAGCAGTTACCCGGTCGAGCGCGAAGAAGCTTTCTTT
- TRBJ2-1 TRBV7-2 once CASSFRGPRGDNEQFF TGTGCCAGCAGTTTTAGGGGTCCCAGAGGGGACAATGAGCAGTTCTTC
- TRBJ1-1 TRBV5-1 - CASTEGGANTEAFF TGCGCCAGCACCGAAGGAGGGGCGAACACTGAAGCTTTCTTT
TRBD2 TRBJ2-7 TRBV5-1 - CASSSRLAGGSHEQYF TGCGCCAGCAGCTCCAGACTAGCGGGAGGGAGCCACGAGCAGTACTTC
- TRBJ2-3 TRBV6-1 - CASSEARYFSTDTQYF TGTGCCAGCAGTGAAGCGCGTTACTTTAGCACAGATACGCAGTATTTT
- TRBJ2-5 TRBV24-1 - CATSDPQGSAETQYF TGTGCCACCAGTGACCCTCAGGGTAGTGCGGAGACCCAGTACTTC